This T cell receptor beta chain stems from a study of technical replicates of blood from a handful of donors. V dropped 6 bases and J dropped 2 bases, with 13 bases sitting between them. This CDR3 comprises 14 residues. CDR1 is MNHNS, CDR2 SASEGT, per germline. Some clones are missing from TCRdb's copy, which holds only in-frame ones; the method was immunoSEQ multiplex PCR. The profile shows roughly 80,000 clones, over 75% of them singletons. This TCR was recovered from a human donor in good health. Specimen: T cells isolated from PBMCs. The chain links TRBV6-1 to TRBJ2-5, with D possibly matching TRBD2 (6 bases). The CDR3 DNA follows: TGTGCCAGCAGGGTCTGGGGGGATCAAGAGACCCAGTACTTC. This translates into CASRVWGDQETQYF.